The rows below give T cell receptor beta chains drawn from one sample of a study of chemoradiotherapy in HPV16-positive cancers. Repertoires were generated with immunoSEQ multiplex PCR, while TCRdb's copy carries only in-frame clones and drops some. Of more than 20,000 clones in the sample, around nine tenths were seen once. Specimen: blood, collected from a patient who underwent chemoradiotherapy. These receptors came from a human donor with HPV-associated anogenital cancer. The CDR3 runs from the conserved cysteine through the conserved F or W. D genes are given only for firm matches. Only some rows state a clone size, as once, few, many or a class for expanded clones.

v_gene: TRBV14
abundance: .
d_gene: .
j_gene: TRBJ2-7
CDR3aa: CASSQGFTGNSYEQYF
CDR3nt: TGTGCCAGCAGCCAAGGGTTTACAGGGAACTCCTACGAGCAGTACTTC

v_gene: TRBV5-1
abundance: .
d_gene: .
j_gene: TRBJ2-5
CDR3aa: CASSLAGETQYF
CDR3nt: TGCGCCAGCAGCTTGGCGGGGGAGACCCAGTACTTC

v_gene: TRBV5-5
abundance: .
d_gene: .
j_gene: TRBJ2-2
CDR3aa: CASSSTGNTGELFF
CDR3nt: TGTGCCAGCAGCTCGACAGGGAACACCGGGGAGCTGTTTTTT

v_gene: TRBV6-5
abundance: .
d_gene: .
j_gene: TRBJ1-5
CDR3aa: CASSAQGLGNQPQHF
CDR3nt: TGTGCCAGCAGTGCTCAGGGGTTAGGGAATCAGCCCCAGCATTTT

v_gene: TRBV4-3
abundance: .
d_gene: .
j_gene: TRBJ1-2
CDR3aa: CASSQDSSSGYGYTF
CDR3nt: TGCGCCAGCAGCCAAGATTCTTCAAGTGGCTATGGCTACACCTTC

v_gene: TRBV18
abundance: .
d_gene: TRBD1
j_gene: TRBJ1-5
CDR3aa: CASSRGGGNQPQHF
CDR3nt: TGTGCCAGCTCACGAGGGGGCGGCAATCAGCCCCAGCATTTT

v_gene: TRBV4-2
abundance: .
d_gene: .
j_gene: TRBJ1-2
CDR3aa: CASSSDGSYTF
CDR3nt: TGTGCCAGCAGCTCCGACGGGAGCTACACCTTC

v_gene: TRBV4-1
abundance: few
d_gene: .
j_gene: TRBJ1-2
CDR3aa: CASSQDGEGYTF
CDR3nt: TGCGCCAGCAGCCAAGATGGAGAGGGCTACACCTTC

v_gene: TRBV5-4
abundance: .
d_gene: .
j_gene: TRBJ1-6
CDR3aa: CASSSAQGRDSPLHF
CDR3nt: TGTGCCAGCAGCTCAGCCCAGGGTCGGGATTCACCCCTCCACTTT

v_gene: TRBV9
abundance: few
d_gene: .
j_gene: TRBJ2-2
CDR3aa: CASSVVQRTGELFF
CDR3nt: TGTGCCAGCAGCGTAGTACAGAGGACCGGGGAGCTGTTTTTT

v_gene: TRBV19
abundance: .
d_gene: .
j_gene: TRBJ1-1
CDR3aa: CASSIEWSTEAFF
CDR3nt: TGTGCCAGTAGTATAGAGTGGAGCACTGAAGCTTTCTTT

v_gene: TRBV11-2
abundance: .
d_gene: .
j_gene: TRBJ1-1
CDR3aa: CASSLRTAEAFF
CDR3nt: TGTGCCAGCAGCTTAAGGACAGCAGAAGCTTTCTTT

v_gene: TRBV5-3
abundance: once
d_gene: .
j_gene: TRBJ1-5
CDR3aa: CARSLQVDNQPQHF
CDR3nt: TGTGCCAGAAGTCTACAGGTGGACAATCAGCCCCAGCATTTT

v_gene: TRBV5-1
abundance: .
d_gene: TRBD2
j_gene: TRBJ2-4
CDR3aa: CASSFGGGGIQYF
CDR3nt: TGCGCCAGCAGCTTCGGGGGGGGCGGCATTCAGTACTTC

v_gene: TRBV2
abundance: few
d_gene: .
j_gene: TRBJ1-2
CDR3aa: CASSNKLHDGYTF
CDR3nt: TGTGCCAGCAGTAATAAGCTACACGATGGCTACACCTTC

v_gene: TRBV5-8
abundance: .
d_gene: .
j_gene: TRBJ1-5
CDR3aa: CASSYSSNQPQHF
CDR3nt: TGTGCCAGCAGCTATTCTAGCAATCAGCCCCAGCATTTT

v_gene: TRBV9
abundance: once
d_gene: TRBD2
j_gene: TRBJ2-1
CDR3aa: CASSEGLAGGPISYNEQFF
CDR3nt: TGTGCCAGCAGCGAGGGACTAGCGGGGGGTCCTATCTCCTACAATGAGCAGTTCTTC

v_gene: TRBV11-3
abundance: .
d_gene: .
j_gene: TRBJ2-3
CDR3aa: CASSLAGGKTDTQYF
CDR3nt: TGTGCCAGCAGCTTAGCCGGGGGCAAAACAGATACGCAGTATTTT

v_gene: TRBV28
abundance: .
d_gene: .
j_gene: TRBJ1-5
CDR3aa: CASTLWDNNQPQHF
CDR3nt: TGTGCCAGCACGCTTTGGGACAACAATCAGCCCCAGCATTTT

v_gene: TRBV7-7
abundance: .
d_gene: .
j_gene: TRBJ2-1
CDR3aa: CASSPLKANEQFF
CDR3nt: TGTGCTAGCAGCCCCCTGAAGGCCAATGAGCAGTTCTTC

v_gene: TRBV5-6
abundance: .
d_gene: TRBD1
j_gene: TRBJ1-1
CDR3aa: CASSWVGDRGSAEAFF
CDR3nt: TGTGCCAGCAGCTGGGTGGGCGACAGGGGGAGCGCTGAAGCTTTCTTT

v_gene: TRBV19
abundance: .
d_gene: TRBD1
j_gene: TRBJ1-5
CDR3aa: CASSIGRGLSQPQHF
CDR3nt: TGTGCCAGTAGTATTGGCAGGGGGCTCAGTCAGCCCCAGCATTTT

v_gene: TRBV10-2
abundance: once
d_gene: TRBD2
j_gene: TRBJ2-1
CDR3aa: CASSDLAGGSYNEQFF
CDR3nt: TGCGCCAGCAGTGATCTAGCGGGAGGAAGCTACAATGAGCAGTTCTTC

v_gene: TRBV7-2
abundance: .
d_gene: .
j_gene: TRBJ2-5
CDR3aa: CASSLALQARLIETQYF
CDR3nt: TGTGCCAGCAGCTTAGCGCTTCAGGCCCGGCTGATCGAGACCCAGTACTTC

v_gene: TRBV5-1
abundance: .
d_gene: .
j_gene: TRBJ2-1
CDR3aa: CASSLVGAVRGEQFF
CDR3nt: TGCGCCAGCAGCTTGGTCGGGGCCGTCAGGGGTGAGCAGTTCTTC

v_gene: TRBV4-2
abundance: .
d_gene: .
j_gene: TRBJ2-2
CDR3aa: CARLHLGPGNGTGELFF
CDR3nt: TGTGCCAGGCTGCACCTGGGTCCGGGGAACGGAACCGGGGAGCTGTTTTTT

v_gene: TRBV18
abundance: .
d_gene: .
j_gene: TRBJ1-5
CDR3aa: CASSPRRNSNQPQHF
CDR3nt: TGTGCCAGCTCACCGAGGAGGAATAGCAATCAGCCCCAGCATTTT

v_gene: TRBV28
abundance: .
d_gene: TRBD1
j_gene: TRBJ1-1
CDR3aa: CASSFYGTGSTEAFF
CDR3nt: TGTGCCAGCAGTTTTTACGGGACAGGGTCCACTGAAGCTTTCTTT

v_gene: TRBV7-3
abundance: .
d_gene: .
j_gene: TRBJ2-3
CDR3aa: CASSFSHSTDTQYF
CDR3nt: TGTGCCAGCAGCTTCTCGCACAGCACAGATACGCAGTATTTT

v_gene: TRBV5-1
abundance: .
d_gene: .
j_gene: TRBJ1-4
CDR3aa: CASSLASGTNEKLFF
CDR3nt: TGCGCCAGCAGCTTGGCCTCGGGGACTAATGAAAAACTGTTTTTT

v_gene: TRBV19
abundance: .
d_gene: TRBD2
j_gene: TRBJ2-7
CDR3aa: CASSFSSGYYEQYF
CDR3nt: TGTGCCAGTAGTTTTTCTAGCGGATACTACGAGCAGTACTTC

v_gene: TRBV5-5
abundance: .
d_gene: .
j_gene: TRBJ2-7
CDR3aa: CASSPSDAAYYEQYF
CDR3nt: TGTGCCAGCAGCCCCTCTGATGCCGCCTACTACGAGCAGTACTTC